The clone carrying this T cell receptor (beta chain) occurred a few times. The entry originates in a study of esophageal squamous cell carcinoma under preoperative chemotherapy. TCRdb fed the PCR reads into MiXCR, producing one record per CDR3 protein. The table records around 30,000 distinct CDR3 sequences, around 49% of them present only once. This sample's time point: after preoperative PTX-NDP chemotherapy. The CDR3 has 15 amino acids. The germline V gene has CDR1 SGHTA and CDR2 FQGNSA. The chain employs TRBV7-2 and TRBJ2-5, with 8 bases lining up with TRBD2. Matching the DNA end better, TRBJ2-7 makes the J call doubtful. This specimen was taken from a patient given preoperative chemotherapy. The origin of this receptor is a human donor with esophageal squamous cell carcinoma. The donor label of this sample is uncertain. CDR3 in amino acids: CASSLLPGLVYEQYF. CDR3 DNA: TGTGCCAGCAGCTTACTTCCGGGACTAGTCTACGAGCAGTACTTC.